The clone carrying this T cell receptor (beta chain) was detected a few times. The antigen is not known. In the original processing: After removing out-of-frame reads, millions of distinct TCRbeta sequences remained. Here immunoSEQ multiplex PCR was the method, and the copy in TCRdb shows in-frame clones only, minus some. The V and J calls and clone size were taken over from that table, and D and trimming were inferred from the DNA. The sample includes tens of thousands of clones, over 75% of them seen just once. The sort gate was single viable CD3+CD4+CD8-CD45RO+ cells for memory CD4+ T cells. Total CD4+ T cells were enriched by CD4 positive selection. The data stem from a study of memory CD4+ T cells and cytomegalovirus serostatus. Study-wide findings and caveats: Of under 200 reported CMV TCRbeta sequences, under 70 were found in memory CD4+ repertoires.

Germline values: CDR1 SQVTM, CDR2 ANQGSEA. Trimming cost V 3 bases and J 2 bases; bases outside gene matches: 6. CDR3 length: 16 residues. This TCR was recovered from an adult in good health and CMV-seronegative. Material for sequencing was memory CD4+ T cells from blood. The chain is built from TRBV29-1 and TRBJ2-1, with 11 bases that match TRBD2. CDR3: CSVENLAGGTYNEQFF. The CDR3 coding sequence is TGCAGCGTTGAGAATCTAGCGGGGGGAACCTACAATGAGCAGTTCTTC.